This TCR beta chain was observed in a study of blood T cell repertoires in COVID-19. Using immunoSEQ multiplex PCR, the repertoire was profiled, and TCRdb retains in-frame clones only, with some absent. The sample lists roughly 230,000 clones, around 87% occurring once. The germline gives CDR1 SGDLS, CDR2 YYNGEE. The CDR3 is 16 residues long. Trimming cost V 1 base and J 6 bases, with 18 bases left between them. This clone was detected once. This clonotype was sampled from a woman aged 55 to 70 with COVID-19, enrolled during active disease. What was sequenced was peripheral blood. V usage is TRBV9 and J usage is TRBJ2-3; maybe TRBD1 (5 bases). CDR3 coding DNA: TGTGCCAGCAGCGTAAGACCGGTGAAAGGGGCCGATACGCAGTATTTT. Translated, it gives CASSVRPVKGADTQYF.